This TCR beta chain emerged from a study of blood T cells in healthy people across ages. General study points: Unsorted PBMCs ruled out conclusive naive versus antigen-experienced comparison. Long-lived donors had more naive CD4+ cells and higher diversity than aged donors. Diversity estimates from one million T cells were considered underestimates.

Per sample, at least 5 micrograms of total RNA were extracted. Using a J-beta primer mix together with a sample-barcoded 5' primer, a second PCR was run for about 7 to 12 cycles. TCRdb independently ran MiXCR on the 5' RACE reads; one entry per CDR3 protein. The table shows hundreds of thousands of distinct CDR3 sequences, with more than 45% occurring only once. This CDR3 has 14 amino acids. Trimming removed 4 bases from V and 8 bases from J, with 17 bases in between. Germline V gene sequence: CDR1 LGHDT, CDR2 YNNKEL (reference sequence). Comments on this clonotype: The antigen is not known.

Sequenced input: blood. The chain has TRBV3-1 and TRBJ1-2; tentatively, D is TRBD1 (6 bases). The source of this sequence is a woman older than 75 in good health. DNA of the CDR3: TGTGCCAGCAGCCGCACACAGGGCTTCGAGGGCTACACCTTC. Protein: CASSRTQGFEGYTF.